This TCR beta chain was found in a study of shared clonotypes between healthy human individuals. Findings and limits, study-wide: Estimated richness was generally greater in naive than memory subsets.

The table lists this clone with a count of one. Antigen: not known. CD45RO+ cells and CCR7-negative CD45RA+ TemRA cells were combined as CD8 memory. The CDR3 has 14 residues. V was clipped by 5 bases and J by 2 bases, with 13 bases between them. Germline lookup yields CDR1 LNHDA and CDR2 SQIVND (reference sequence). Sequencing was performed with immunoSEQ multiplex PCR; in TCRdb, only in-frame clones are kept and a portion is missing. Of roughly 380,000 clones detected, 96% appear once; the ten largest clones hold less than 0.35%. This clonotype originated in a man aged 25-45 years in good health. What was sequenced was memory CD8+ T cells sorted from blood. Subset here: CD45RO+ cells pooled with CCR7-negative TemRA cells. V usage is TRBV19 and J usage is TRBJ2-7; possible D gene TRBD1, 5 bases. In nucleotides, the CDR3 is TGTGCCAGTAGTTGGGGCAGCACCACCTACGAGCAGTACTTC. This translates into CASSWGSTTYEQYF. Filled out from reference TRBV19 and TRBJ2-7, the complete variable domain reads DGGITQSPKYLFRKEGQNVTLSCEQNLNHDAMYWYRQDPGQGLRLIYYSQIVNDFQKGDIAEGYSVSREKKESFPLTVTSAQKNPTAFYLCASSWGSTTYEQYFGPGTRLTVT.